Below, 7 T cell receptor beta chains from the same sample are listed, as sequenced in a study of T-cell reconstitution after alpha-beta-depleted transplantation in children. Unique molecular identifiers were incorporated during preparation of the TCRbeta library. In TCRdb, the PCR reads were re-called with MiXCR into one record per CDR3 protein. Among under 300,000 distinct CDR3 sequences listed, around a tenth were seen once. Here the sequenced sample was peripheral blood, taken 180 days after TCRalphabeta/CD19-depleted stem cell transplant. The receptors come from a male patient aged 2-9 years who had a stem cell transplant for chronic granulomatous disease, so the T cells may come from the graft donor.

The rearrangement links TRBV7-2 to TRBJ2-2; no definite D call. The CDR3 runs 15 residues. Germline CDR1 and CDR2: SGHTA and FQGNSA. Trimming removed 1 base at V and 3 bases at J, with 9 bases between. In nucleotides, the CDR3 is TGTGCCAGCAGCTTAGTGGCGGAGTACACCGGGGAGCTGTTTTTT. Its translation is CASSLVAEYTGELFF. The full variable domain, its missing parts supplied by reference TRBV7-2 and TRBJ2-2, is GAGVSQSPSNKVTEKGKDVELRCDPISGHTALYWYRQSLGQGLEFLIYFQGNSAPDKSGLPSDRFSAERTGGSVSTLTIQRTQQEDSAVYLCASSLVAEYTGELFFGEGSRLTVL.

Regarding this clonotype: This sequence may be a read error, since a much larger clone differs from it by one base. The genes are TRBV27 and TRBJ2-5; D ambiguous. This CDR3 is built from 15 residues. CDR1 and CDR2 from the germline V gene are MNHEY and SMNVEV (reference sequence). This CDR3 reads CASRMRMASLETRYF. Written as DNA, the CDR3 is TGTGCCAGCCGGATGCGTATGGCCTCGTTAGAGACCCGGTACTTC.

This clonotype showed up many times. The chain is built from TRBV20-1 and TRBJ2-1; 8 bases map to TRBD2. J gave up 2 bases and V 3 bases, and 12 bases lay outside the gene matches. This CDR3 region has 17 residues. Germline lookup yields CDR1 DFQATT and CDR2 SNEGSKA (reference sequence). CDR3 sequence: CSASQAGEHPTYNEQFF. In nucleotides, the CDR3 is TGCAGTGCTAGTCAAGCGGGAGAGCACCCTACCTACAATGAGCAGTTCTTC.

This clonotype has just a few counts. The chain uses TRBV10-3 and TRBJ2-1; perhaps TRBD1 as D (5 bases). The CDR3 has 14 amino acids. CDR1 is ENHRY, CDR2 SYGVKD, per germline. V lost 2 bases to trimming and J lost 3 bases, with 8 bases between them. The CDR3 coding sequence is TGTGCCATCAGTGAGGACAGCCTCTACAATGAGCAGTTCTTC. It is translated as CAISEDSLYNEQFF.

Concerning this clonotype itself: The junction and the germline gene differ at one end; a read error may be behind it. V usage is TRBV27 and J usage is TRBJ2-5; 9 bases fit TRBD1. The CDR3 contains 14 residues. Germline V gene sequence: CDR1 MNHEY, CDR2 SMNVEV (reference sequence). CDR3 DNA sequence: TGTGGCAGCAGTTTTTACGGGACAGGGGAGACCCAGTACTTC. This sequence encodes CGSSFYGTGETQYF.

This clonotype was observed many times. The chain carries TRBV7-8 and TRBJ2-7; 7 nucleotides align to TRBD1. V lost 5 bases and J lost 4; bases outside the gene matches: 5. CDR3 length equals 13 residues. Germline CDR1 and CDR2: SGHVS and FQNEAQ. CDR3 residues: CASSLGQHYEQYF. The DNA for the CDR3 is TGTGCCAGCAGCCTGGGACAGCATTACGAGCAGTACTTC.

This clonotype was seen at least ten times. CDR3 region: CSARGTGAGEQFF. CDR3 bases: TGCAGTGCTAGAGGTACGGGTGCAGGTGAGCAGTTCTTC. The chain couples TRBV20-1 to TRBJ2-1; no firm D call. CDR3 length: 13 residues. CDR1 is DFQATT, CDR2 SNEGSKA, per germline (reference sequence). Trimming removed 1 base from V and 9 bases from J, with 13 bases in between.